The sequence of this T cell receptor beta chain was determined in a study of siplizumab effects on memory and regulatory T cells. The protocol was immunoSEQ multiplex PCR, while the TCRdb copy is restricted to in-frame clones and leaves out a portion. Here the sample spans about 91,000 clones, roughly 93% being singletons. The receptor comes from a human donor in good health. Source material: CD8+ T cells sorted from blood.

CDR3 region: CASSLARAGEYQETQYF. CDR3 coding DNA: TGTGCCAGCAGCTTAGCGAGGGCAGGGGAGTACCAAGAGACCCAGTACTTC. The chain joins TRBV11-1 to TRBJ2-5; D is possibly TRBD1 (6 bases). The germline gives CDR1 SGHAT, CDR2 FQDESV (reference sequence). The CDR3 contains 17 residues. V lost 0 bases and J 0 bases, leaving 14 bases between the germline ends. Full variable domain (outside the CDR3, taken from reference TRBV11-1 and TRBJ2-5): EAEVAQSPRYKITEKSQAVAFWCDPISGHATLYWYRQILGQGPELLVQFQDESVVDDSQLPKDRFSAERLKGVDSTLKIQPAELGDSAMYLCASSLARAGEYQETQYFGPGTRLLVL.